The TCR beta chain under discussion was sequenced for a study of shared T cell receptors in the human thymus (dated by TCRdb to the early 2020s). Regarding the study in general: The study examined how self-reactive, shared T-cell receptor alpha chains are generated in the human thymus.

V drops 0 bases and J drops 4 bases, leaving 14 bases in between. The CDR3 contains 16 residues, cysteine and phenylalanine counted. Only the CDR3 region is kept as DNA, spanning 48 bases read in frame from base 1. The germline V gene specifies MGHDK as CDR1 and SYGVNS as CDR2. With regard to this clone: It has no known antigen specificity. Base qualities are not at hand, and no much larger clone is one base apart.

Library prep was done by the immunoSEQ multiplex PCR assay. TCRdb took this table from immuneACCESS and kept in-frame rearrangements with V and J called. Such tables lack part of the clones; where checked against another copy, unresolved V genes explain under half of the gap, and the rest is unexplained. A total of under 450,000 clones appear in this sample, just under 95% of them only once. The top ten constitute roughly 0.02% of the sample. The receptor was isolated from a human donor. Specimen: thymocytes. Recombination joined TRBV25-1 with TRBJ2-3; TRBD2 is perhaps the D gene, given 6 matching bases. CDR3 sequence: CASSEYISGEADTQYF. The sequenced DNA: TGTGCCAGCAGTGAATATATATCGGGGGAAGCAGATACGCAGTATTTT.